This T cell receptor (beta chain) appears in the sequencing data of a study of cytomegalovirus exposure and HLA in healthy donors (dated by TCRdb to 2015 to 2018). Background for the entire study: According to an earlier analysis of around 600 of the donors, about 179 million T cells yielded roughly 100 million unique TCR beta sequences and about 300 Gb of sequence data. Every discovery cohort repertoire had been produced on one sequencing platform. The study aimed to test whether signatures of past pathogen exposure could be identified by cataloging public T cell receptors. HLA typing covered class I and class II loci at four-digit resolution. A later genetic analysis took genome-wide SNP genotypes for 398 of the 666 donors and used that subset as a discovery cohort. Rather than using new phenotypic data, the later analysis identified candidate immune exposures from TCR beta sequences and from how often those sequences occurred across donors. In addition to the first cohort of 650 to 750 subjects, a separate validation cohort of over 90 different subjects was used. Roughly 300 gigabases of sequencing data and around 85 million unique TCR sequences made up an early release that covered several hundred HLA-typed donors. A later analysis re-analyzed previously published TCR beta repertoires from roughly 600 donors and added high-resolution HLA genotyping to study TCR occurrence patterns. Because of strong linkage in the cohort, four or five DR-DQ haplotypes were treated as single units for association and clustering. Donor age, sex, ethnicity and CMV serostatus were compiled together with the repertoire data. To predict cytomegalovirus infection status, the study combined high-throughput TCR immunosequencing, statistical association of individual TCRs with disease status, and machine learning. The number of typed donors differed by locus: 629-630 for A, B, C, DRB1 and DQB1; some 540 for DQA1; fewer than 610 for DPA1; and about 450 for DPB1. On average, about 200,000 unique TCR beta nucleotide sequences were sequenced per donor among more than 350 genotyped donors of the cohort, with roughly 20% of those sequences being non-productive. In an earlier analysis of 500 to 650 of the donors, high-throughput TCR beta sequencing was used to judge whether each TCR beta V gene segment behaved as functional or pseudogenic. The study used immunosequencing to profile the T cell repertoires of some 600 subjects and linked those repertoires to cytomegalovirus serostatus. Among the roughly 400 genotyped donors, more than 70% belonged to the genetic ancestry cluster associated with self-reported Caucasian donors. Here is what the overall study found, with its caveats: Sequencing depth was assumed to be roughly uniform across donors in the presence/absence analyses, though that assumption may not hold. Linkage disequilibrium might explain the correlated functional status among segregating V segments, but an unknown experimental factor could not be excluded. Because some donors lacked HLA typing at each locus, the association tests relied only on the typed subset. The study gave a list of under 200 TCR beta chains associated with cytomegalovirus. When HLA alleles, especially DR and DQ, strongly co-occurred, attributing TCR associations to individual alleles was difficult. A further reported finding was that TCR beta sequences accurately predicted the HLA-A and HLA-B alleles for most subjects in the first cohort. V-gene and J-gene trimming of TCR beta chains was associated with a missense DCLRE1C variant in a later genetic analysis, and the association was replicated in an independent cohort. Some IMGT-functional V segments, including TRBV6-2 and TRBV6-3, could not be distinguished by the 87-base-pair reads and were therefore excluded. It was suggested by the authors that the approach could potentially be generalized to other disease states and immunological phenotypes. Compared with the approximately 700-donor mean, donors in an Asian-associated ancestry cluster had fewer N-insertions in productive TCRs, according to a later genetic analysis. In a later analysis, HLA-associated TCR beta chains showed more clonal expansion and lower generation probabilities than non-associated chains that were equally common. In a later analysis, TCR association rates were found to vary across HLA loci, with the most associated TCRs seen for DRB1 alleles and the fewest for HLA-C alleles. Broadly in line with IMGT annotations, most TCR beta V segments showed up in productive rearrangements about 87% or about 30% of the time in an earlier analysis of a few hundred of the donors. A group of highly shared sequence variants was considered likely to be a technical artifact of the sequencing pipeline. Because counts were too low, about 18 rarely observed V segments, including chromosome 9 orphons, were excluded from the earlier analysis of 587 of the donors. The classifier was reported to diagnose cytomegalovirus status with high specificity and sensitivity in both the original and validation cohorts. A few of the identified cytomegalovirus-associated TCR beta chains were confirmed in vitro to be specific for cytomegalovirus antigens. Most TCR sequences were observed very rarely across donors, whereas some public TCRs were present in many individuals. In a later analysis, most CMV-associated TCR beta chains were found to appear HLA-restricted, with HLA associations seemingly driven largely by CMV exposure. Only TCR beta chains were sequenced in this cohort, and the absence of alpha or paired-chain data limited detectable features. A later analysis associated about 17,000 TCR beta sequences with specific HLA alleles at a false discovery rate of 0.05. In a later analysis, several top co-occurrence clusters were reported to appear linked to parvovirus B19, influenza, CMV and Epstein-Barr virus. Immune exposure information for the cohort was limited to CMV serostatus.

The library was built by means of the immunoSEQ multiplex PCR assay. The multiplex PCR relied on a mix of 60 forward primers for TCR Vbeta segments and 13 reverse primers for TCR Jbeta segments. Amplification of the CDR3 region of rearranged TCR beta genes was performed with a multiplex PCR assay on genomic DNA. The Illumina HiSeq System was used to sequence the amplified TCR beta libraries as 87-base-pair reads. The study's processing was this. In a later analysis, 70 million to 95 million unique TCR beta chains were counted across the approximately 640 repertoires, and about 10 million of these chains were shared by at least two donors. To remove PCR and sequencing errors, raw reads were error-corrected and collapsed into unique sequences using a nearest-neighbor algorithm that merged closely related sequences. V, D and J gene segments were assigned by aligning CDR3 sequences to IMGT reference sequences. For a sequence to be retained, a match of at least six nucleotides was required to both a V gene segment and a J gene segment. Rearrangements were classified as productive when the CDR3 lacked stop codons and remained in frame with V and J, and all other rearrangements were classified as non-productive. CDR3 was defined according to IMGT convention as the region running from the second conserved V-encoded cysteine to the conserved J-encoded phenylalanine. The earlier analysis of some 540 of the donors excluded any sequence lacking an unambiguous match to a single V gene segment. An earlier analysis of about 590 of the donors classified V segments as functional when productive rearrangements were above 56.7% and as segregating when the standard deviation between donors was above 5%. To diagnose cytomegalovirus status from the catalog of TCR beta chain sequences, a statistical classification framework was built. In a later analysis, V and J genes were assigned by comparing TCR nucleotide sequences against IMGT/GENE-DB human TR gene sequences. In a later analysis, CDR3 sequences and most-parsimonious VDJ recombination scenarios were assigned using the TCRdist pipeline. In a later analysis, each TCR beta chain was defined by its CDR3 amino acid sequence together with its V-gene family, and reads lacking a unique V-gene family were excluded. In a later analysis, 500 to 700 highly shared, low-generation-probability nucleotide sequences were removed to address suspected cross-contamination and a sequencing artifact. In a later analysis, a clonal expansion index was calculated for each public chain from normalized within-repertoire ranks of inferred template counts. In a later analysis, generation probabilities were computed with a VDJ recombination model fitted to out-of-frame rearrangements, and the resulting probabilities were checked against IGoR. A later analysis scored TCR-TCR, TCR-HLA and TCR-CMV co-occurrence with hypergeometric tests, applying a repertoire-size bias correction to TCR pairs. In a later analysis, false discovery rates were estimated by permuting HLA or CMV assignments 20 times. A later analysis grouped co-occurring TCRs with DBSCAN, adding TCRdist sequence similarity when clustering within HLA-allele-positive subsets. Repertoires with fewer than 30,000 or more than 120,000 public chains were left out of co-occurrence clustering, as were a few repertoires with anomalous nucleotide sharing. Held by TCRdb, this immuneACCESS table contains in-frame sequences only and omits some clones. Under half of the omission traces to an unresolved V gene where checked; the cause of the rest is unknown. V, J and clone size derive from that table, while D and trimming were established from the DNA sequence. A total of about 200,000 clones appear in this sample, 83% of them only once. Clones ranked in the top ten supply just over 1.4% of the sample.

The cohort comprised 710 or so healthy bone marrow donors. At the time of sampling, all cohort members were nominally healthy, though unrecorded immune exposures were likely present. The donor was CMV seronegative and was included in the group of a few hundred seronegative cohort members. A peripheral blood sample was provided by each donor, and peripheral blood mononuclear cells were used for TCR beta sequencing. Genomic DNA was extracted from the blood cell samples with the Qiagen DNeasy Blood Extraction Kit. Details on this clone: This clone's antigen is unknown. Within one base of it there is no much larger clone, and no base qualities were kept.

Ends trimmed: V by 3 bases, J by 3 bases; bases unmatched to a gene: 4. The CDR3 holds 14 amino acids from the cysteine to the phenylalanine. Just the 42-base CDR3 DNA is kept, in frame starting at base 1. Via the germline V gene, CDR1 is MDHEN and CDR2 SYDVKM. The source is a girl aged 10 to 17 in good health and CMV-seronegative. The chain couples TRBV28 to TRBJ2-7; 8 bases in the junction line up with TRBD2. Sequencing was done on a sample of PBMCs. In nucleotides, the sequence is TGTGCCAGCAGTTTCTTAGCGGGGTTCTACGAGCAGTACTTC. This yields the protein CASSFLAGFYEQYF.